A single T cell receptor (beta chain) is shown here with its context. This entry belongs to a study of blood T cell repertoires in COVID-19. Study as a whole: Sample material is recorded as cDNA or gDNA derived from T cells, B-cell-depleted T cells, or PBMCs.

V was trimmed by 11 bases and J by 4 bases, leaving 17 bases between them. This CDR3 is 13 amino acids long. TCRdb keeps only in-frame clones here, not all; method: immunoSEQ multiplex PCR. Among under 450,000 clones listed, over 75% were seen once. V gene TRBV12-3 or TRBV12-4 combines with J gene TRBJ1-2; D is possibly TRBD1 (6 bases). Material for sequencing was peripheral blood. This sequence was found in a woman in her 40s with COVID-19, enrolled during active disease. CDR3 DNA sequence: TGTGCCGCCGGAAGCGGGACACCCTATGGCTACACCTTC. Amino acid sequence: CAAGSGTPYGYTF.